Below, 24 T cell receptor beta chains from the same sample are listed, as sequenced in a study of Graves' ophthalmopathy and Graves' hyperthyroidism. Amplification targeted the TCR beta CDR3 regions, with RNA transcripts as the source material. First-round RT-PCR employed HTBI primers, with a second-round multiplex PCR after it. TCRdb recomputed calls from the multiplex PCR reads with MiXCR, one row per CDR3 protein. The repertoire holds hundreds of thousands of distinct CDR3 sequences, over 40% seen once, with more than 2.5% in the top ten. The sequencing sample was made of peripheral blood. The source is an adult man with Graves' ophthalmopathy.

Turning to this clonotype: The CDR3 end shows no conserved phenylalanine or tryptophan, and so a read error is likely. No DNA is shown, since the ends of the CDR3 on it are uncertain; the CDR3 is the one TCRdb lists. This chain joins TRBV7-3 and TRBJ1-3; the table calls TRBD1, which could not be checked here. The length of the CDR3 is 9 amino acids, counting both ends. CDR1 is SGHTA and CDR2 is FQGTGA in the germline V gene. CDR3 in amino acids: CASSLGGRG.

This clonotype was observed at least ten times. CDR3 residues: CASSPGTGARQETQYF. For the CDR3, the DNA is TGTGCCAGCAGCCCGGGGACAGGGGCTCGTCAAGAGACCCAGTACTTC. The gene calls are TRBV11-2 and TRBJ2-5, with 10 bases matching TRBD1. This CDR3 is built from 16 residues. V lost 5 bases to trimming and J lost 2 bases; unmatched junction nucleotides: 8. Germline CDR1 SGHAT, CDR2 FQNNGV.

This clonotype has ten or more counts. CDR3 loop: CASSQAGQPGETQYF. In nucleotides, the CDR3 is TGCGCCAGCAGCCAAGCAGGACAGCCGGGGGAGACCCAGTACTTC. This sequence joins TRBV4-3 and TRBJ2-5; a possible D gene is TRBD1 (6 bases). CDR3 length: 15 residues. Germline-derived CDR1 and CDR2 are LGHNA and YSLEER. The V and J ends lost 1 base and 5 bases respectively, with 14 bases between them.

About this clonotype: A single base separates this from a much larger clone, so it may be a read error. V gene TRBV10-3 combines with J gene TRBJ2-7, with D unresolved. Trimming left V 11 bases short and J 6 bases short, with 26 bases between. The CDR3 is made up of 15 amino acids. Germline loops: CDR1 ENHRY, CDR2 SYGVKD. CDR3 coding DNA: TGTGCCGGCAGTGCCTCCGCAACACGTCTGGGCGAGCAGTACTTC. Its protein product is CAGSASATRLGEQYF.

In the case of this clonotype: The junction and the germline gene differ at one end; a read error may be behind it. The chain links TRBV10-3 to TRBJ2-7; 8 nucleotides align to TRBD2. The CDR3 contains 13 residues. CDR1 ENHRY and CDR2 SYGVKD come from the germline V gene. The CDR3 region has the DNA TGTGCCAGCAGTCCCGGGGGGGGACACGAGCAGTACTTC. Translating gives CASSPGGGHEQYF.

This chain links TRBV5-5 with TRBJ1-5, with D hard to call. The CDR3 is 15 residues long. Between the trimmed V and J ends, which lost 1 base and 0 bases, there was a span of 8 bases. Germline CDR1 SGHKS, CDR2 YYEKEE (reference sequence). The CDR3 sequence is CASSLRRYSNQPQHF. The CDR3 bases are TGTGCCAGCAGCTTGCGGCGATATAGCAATCAGCCCCAGCATTTT.

This clonotype was recorded at least ten times. This chain connects TRBV2 to TRBJ2-7, with 7 bases fitting TRBD1. V shed 7 bases, J shed 2 bases, and the junction held 20 bases outside the gene matches. Germline loops: CDR1 SNHLY, CDR2 FYNNEI. The CDR3 has 18 residues. CDR3 in DNA: TGTGCCAGCACCTATGGGTTTAGGGGACAGAGCATCCCCTACGAGCAGTACTTC. It translates to CASTYGFRGQSIPYEQYF.

This sequence joins TRBV7-8 and TRBJ2-7; the D is unclear. CDR1 SGHVS and CDR2 FQNEAQ come from the germline V gene. Between the trimmed V and J ends, which lost 5 bases and 4 bases, there was a span of 15 bases. The length of the CDR3 is 14 residues. CDR3 sequence: CASSQKTPGYEQYF. The CDR3 bases are TGTGCCAGCAGCCAGAAGACTCCAGGTTACGAGCAGTACTTC.

There are many counts of this clonotype. The chain carries TRBV5-1 and TRBJ1-6, with 9 bases fitting TRBD1. V shed 1 base and J 8 bases; nucleotides not matched to a gene: 4. Germline V gives CDR1 SGHRS, CDR2 YFSETQ. The length of the CDR3 is 15 residues. The CDR3: CASSLTGGDDSPLHF. Written as DNA, the CDR3 is TGCGCCAGCAGCTTGACAGGGGGCGATGATTCACCCCTCCACTTT.

The chain combines TRBV2 with TRBJ1-5; TRBD1 agrees at 7 bases. The CDR3 consists of 16 residues. Germline V lookup: CDR1 SNHLY, CDR2 FYNNEI. V was pared by 8 bases and J by 3 bases, with 13 bases of the junction left unmatched. The CDR3 loop reads CASPLNAGTDNQPQHF. The CDR3 nucleotides are TGTGCCAGCCCACTCAACGCGGGGACAGACAATCAGCCCCAGCATTTT. Drawing the rest from reference TRBV2 and TRBJ1-5, the complete variable domain is EPEVTQTPSHQVTQMGQEVILRCVPISNHLYFYWYRQILGQKVEFLVSFYNNEISEKSEIFDDQFSVERPDGSNFTLKIRSTKLEDSAMYFCASPLNAGTDNQPQHFGDGTRLSIL.

This sequence joins TRBV7-2 and TRBJ1-5, with 10 bases identical to TRBD1. The CDR3 length is 17 residues. Unmatched junction bases numbered 6, after V lost 2 bases and J lost 2 bases. Germline V gives CDR1 SGHTA, CDR2 FQGNSA. The CDR3 DNA reads as TGTGCCAGCAGCTTATTAGGGACAGGGGCCGGCAATCAGCCCCAGCATTTT. It translates to CASSLLGTGAGNQPQHF.

The chain combines TRBV19 with TRBJ2-3; TRBD2 might be the D (6 bases). Between the trimmed V and J ends, which lost 1 base and 4 bases, there was a span of 12 bases. CDR1 is LNHDA and CDR2 is SQIVND in the germline V gene (reference sequence). The CDR3 has 15 residues. The CDR3 sequence is CASSIAGWRADTQYF. CDR3 nucleotide sequence: TGTGCCAGTAGTATAGCGGGATGGAGGGCAGATACGCAGTATTTT.

This rearrangement joins TRBV6-5 to TRBJ2-7, with D perhaps TRBD2 (6 bases). Germline V gives CDR1 MNHEY, CDR2 SVGAGI. This CDR3 has 17 residues. Trimming cost V 0 bases and J 3 bases, with 18 bases left between them. CDR3 coding DNA: TGTGCCAGCAGTTACTCTTTTGCGGGGACGGTGAGCTACGAGCAGTACTTC. Protein sequence: CASSYSFAGTVSYEQYF.

The CDR3 sequence: CASSGGQGYQPQHF. CDR3 sequence (DNA): TGTGCCAGCAGTGGCGGACAGGGCTATCAGCCCCAGCATTTT. J is TRBJ1-5 and V is TRBV2; 8 nucleotides line up with TRBD1. CDR1 and CDR2 from the germline V gene are SNHLY and FYNNEI. There are 14 residues in the CDR3. V was clipped by 4 bases and J by 5 bases; unmatched bases: 4.

The chain is built from TRBV7-9 and TRBJ2-2, with TRBD2 matching over 11 bases. V shed 2 bases and J 0 bases; nucleotides not matched to a gene: 14. Germline CDR1 reads SEHNR; CDR2 reads FQNEAQ (reference sequence). This CDR3 has 21 amino acids. CDR3 region: CASSLNPQVIAGGTNTGELFF. As DNA, the CDR3 is TGTGCCAGCAGCTTAAACCCCCAGGTCATAGCGGGGGGGACGAACACCGGGGAGCTGTTTTTT.

Ten or more counts support this clonotype. The chain is built from TRBV5-1 and TRBJ2-5; TRBD2 is a possible D gene (6 bases). Germline CDR1 is SGHRS and CDR2 is YFSETQ. The V and J ends lost 2 bases and 2 bases respectively, with 10 bases between them. This CDR3 has 14 amino acids. CDR3 coding DNA: TGCGCCAGCAGCTTACAGCGGGTTCAAGAGACCCAGTACTTC. Protein: CASSLQRVQETQYF.

J is TRBJ2-5 and V is TRBV12-3 or TRBV12-4, with 8 bases aligning to TRBD1. The CDR3 runs 14 residues. V lost 6 bases to trimming and J lost 5 bases; unmatched junction nucleotides: 8. Here the CDR3 DNA reads TGTGCCAGCAGCCCACCAGGGGGCAAGGAGACCCAGTACTTC. It specifies CASSPPGGKETQYF.

This clonotype has at least ten counts. The CDR3 loop is CASSPPGEEGYTF. The CDR3 DNA reads as TGTGCCAGCAGCCCCCCGGGGGAGGAAGGCTACACCTTC. V gene TRBV7-9 combines with J gene TRBJ1-2, with D possibly TRBD1 on 5 matching bases. The V and J ends lost 5 bases and 8 bases respectively, with 15 bases between them. The length of the CDR3 is 13 residues. Germline V gives CDR1 SEHNR, CDR2 FQNEAQ (reference sequence).

This chain uses TRBV29-1 with TRBJ2-5, with a tentative D call TRBD2 (5 bases). CDR3 length: 14 residues. The V end was cut by 0 bases, the J end by 2 bases, with 10 bases between. Germline V gene data show CDR1 as SQVTM and CDR2 as ANQGSEA. The DNA for the CDR3 is TGCAGCGTTGAAGACTACGGGGAACAAGAGACCCAGTACTTC. Protein sequence: CSVEDYGEQETQYF.

This clonotype was detected many times. The J gene is TRBJ1-2, the V gene TRBV7-9, with D hard to call. This CDR3 has 14 amino acids. Germline V lookup: CDR1 SEHNR, CDR2 FQNEAQ (reference sequence). The germline V and J ends were trimmed by 1 base and 8 bases, with 14 bases remaining between them. CDR3 sequence reads: CASSLGTSRSGYTF. The CDR3 DNA is TGTGCCAGCAGCTTAGGGACTTCAAGAAGCGGCTACACCTTC.

V and J are TRBV29-1 and TRBJ2-5; 12 bases fit TRBD1. CDR1 is SQVTM, CDR2 ANQGSEA, per germline. CDR3 length: 14 amino acids. V lost 8 bases and J lost 4; bases outside the gene matches: 8. The CDR3 DNA follows: TGCAGCTCAACCGGGACAGGGGGCGCAGAGACCCAGTACTTC. Encoded protein: CSSTGTGGAETQYF. Filled out from reference TRBV29-1 and TRBJ2-5, the complete variable domain reads SAVISQKPSRDICQRGTSLTIQCQVDSQVTMMFWYRQQPGQSLTLIATANQGSEATYESGFVIDKFPISRPNLTFSTLTVSNMSPEDSSIYLCSSTGTGGAETQYFGPGTRLLVL.

This clonotype has ten or more counts. The rearrangement uses TRBV20-1 and TRBJ2-7, with 7 positions matching TRBD2. V trimming: 4 bases; J trimming: 3 bases; junction bases outside the gene matches: 6. The CDR3 has 13 amino acids. Germline-derived CDR1 and CDR2 are DFQATT and SNEGSKA (reference sequence). CDR3 protein: CSATQGLVYEQYF. The CDR3 bases are TGCAGTGCTACCCAAGGACTAGTCTACGAGCAGTACTTC.

This clonotype was found a few times. This chain joins TRBV2 and TRBJ2-7, with D tentatively TRBD1 (6 bases). CDR1 and CDR2 (germline): SNHLY, FYNNEI. The germline V and J ends were trimmed by 6 bases and 5 bases, with 11 bases remaining between them. The CDR3 extends over 12 amino acids. DNA for the CDR3: TGTGCCAGCAGGGCACAGGGCAACGAGCAGTACTTC. Protein product: CASRAQGNEQYF.

This clonotype was detected many times. The chain combines TRBV7-9 with TRBJ2-7; TRBD1 aligns across 8 bases. The CDR3 spans 15 residues. Germline loops: CDR1 SEHNR, CDR2 FQNEAQ (reference sequence). V shed 3 bases and J 2 bases; nucleotides not matched to a gene: 6. In nucleotides, the CDR3 is TGTGCCAGCAGCTTGGGACAGGCCCTTACCTACGAGCAGTACTTC. It is translated as CASSLGQALTYEQYF.